The 11 T cell receptor beta chains below come from one sample, sequenced in a study of naive and memory T cell subsets. Study-level results: A few larger clonotypes appeared in naive repertoires, especially CD8, possibly memory cells re-expressing CD45RA.

Two oligonucleotides, mixed equimolar, formed the beta constant-region primer covering TRBC1 and TRBC2. Ligated cDNA was amplified by four rounds of PCR with nested alpha and beta constant-region primers and SP2. TCRdb redid the calling of the UMI-ligation and nested PCR reads with MiXCR, one entry per CDR3 protein. The table lists 90,000 to 120,000 distinct CDR3 sequences, roughly 15% of them singletons. Their specific antigens are unknown. The source material was naive CD8+ T cells from blood. All receptors derive from a human donor in good health.

The rearrangement joins TRBV11-2 to TRBJ1-6, with D hard to call. Germline V gene sequence: CDR1 SGHAT, CDR2 FQNNGV. The CDR3 is 16 amino acids. The V and J ends lost 1 base and 7 bases respectively, with 14 bases between them. The CDR3 nucleotides read TGTGCCAGCAGCTTAGGCGCCGGGCCCGCAAATTCACCCCTCCACTTT. It translates to CASSLGAGPANSPLHF.

The chain has TRBV12-3 or TRBV12-4 and TRBJ2-3; D tentatively fits TRBD1 or TRBD2 (5 bases each). The CDR3 consists of 15 residues. Trimming removed 5 bases at V and 2 bases at J, with 14 bases between. For the CDR3, the DNA is TGTGCCAGCAGTACCGGGACGCTTAACACAGATACGCAGTATTTT. Translating it yields CASSTGTLNTDTQYF.

In this sample, this clonotype turned up a few times. This sequence joins TRBV12-3 or TRBV12-4 and TRBJ2-5; D call uncertain. The CDR3 is 13 residues long. V was shortened by 6 bases and J by 1 base, with 9 bases between the two germline ends. The CDR3 reads CASSEFGQETQYF. The CDR3, as DNA: TGTGCCAGCAGCGAATTCGGCCAAGAGACCCAGTACTTC.

This chain links TRBV29-1 with TRBJ2-3; D is possibly TRBD1 or TRBD2 (5 bases each). CDR3 length equals 15 residues. Trimming took 3 bases from V and 4 from J, leaving 17 bases between them. The germline CDR1 and CDR2 sequences are SQVTM and ANQGSEA. This CDR3 reads CSVDDSASGPDTQYF. The CDR3 DNA reads as TGCAGCGTTGACGATTCGGCCTCGGGACCAGATACGCAGTATTTT.

This clonotype occurred a few times. The chain employs TRBV7-8 and TRBJ1-5, with D unresolved. Germline V gene sequence: CDR1 SGHVS, CDR2 FQNEAQ. V was clipped by 2 bases and J by 6 bases, with 11 bases between them. This CDR3 has 14 amino acids. CDR3 in DNA: TGTGCCAGCAGCTTAAATCCCCCCCCTCAGCCCCAGCATTTT. It specifies CASSLNPPPQPQHF.

The CDR3 bases are TGTGCCAGCAGTGAATGGGTGAGCGGGGGACCAACAGATACGCAGTATTTT. Residues: CASSEWVSGGPTDTQYF. This rearrangement joins TRBV6-1 to TRBJ2-3; 8 nucleotides agree with TRBD2. The CDR3 extends over 17 amino acids. Germline lookup yields CDR1 MNHNS and CDR2 SASEGT. Losses at the gene ends were 2 bases for V and 3 bases for J; bases not matched to a gene: 10.

V usage is TRBV12-3 or TRBV12-4 and J usage is TRBJ2-2; 7 nucleotides align to TRBD1. Losses at the gene ends were 1 base for V and 6 bases for J; bases not matched to a gene: 11. The CDR3 extends over 17 amino acids. CDR3 sequence: CASSLGQGRVGAGELFF. CDR3 DNA sequence: TGTGCCAGCAGTTTAGGACAGGGCAGAGTCGGGGCCGGGGAGCTGTTTTTT.

This clonotype was seen more than once but under ten times. The chain employs TRBV20-1 and TRBJ2-3; D is possibly TRBD1 or TRBD2 (5 bases each). CDR1 is DFQATT and CDR2 is SNEGSKA in the germline V gene (reference sequence). Trimming removed 3 bases at V and 1 base at J, with 35 bases between. This CDR3 has 22 residues. DNA of the CDR3: TGCAGTGCTAGGAACCCCTCTCAGCTTCAACTTAGACGGGGCTCGGGCACAGATACGCAGTATTTT. As protein: CSARNPSQLQLRRGSGTDTQYF.

The gene calls are TRBV12-3 or TRBV12-4 and TRBJ1-1; TRBD1 is a possible D gene (6 bases). V was pared by 3 bases and J by 4 bases, with 12 bases between. The CDR3 spans 14 residues. The CDR3 sequence: CASSLLGAATEAFF. In DNA, the CDR3 is TGTGCCAGCAGTTTGTTGGGGGCTGCCACTGAAGCTTTCTTT.

This clonotype showed up just a few times. V usage is TRBV29-1 and J usage is TRBJ1-1; D possibly corresponds to TRBD1 (5 bases). The CDR3 covers 12 residues. The V gene lost 7 bases and the J gene lost 11 bases, with 20 bases spanning the gap. Germline V CDR1 and CDR2: SQVTM, ANQGSEA. This CDR3 reads CSDPGARVAAFF. The CDR3 nucleotides read TGCAGCGACCCTGGGGCGAGGGTTGCGGCTTTCTTT.

The CDR3: CATADDWGRTDTQYF. The DNA of the CDR3 is TGTGCCACGGCCGACGATTGGGGCCGGACAGATACGCAGTATTTT. The gene calls are TRBV24-1 and TRBJ2-3, with a tentative D call TRBD1 (5 bases). The V end was cut by 10 bases, the J end by 3 bases, with 19 bases between. Germline CDR1 is KGHDR and CDR2 is SFDVKD. The CDR3 covers 15 residues.